This TCR beta chain appears in the sequencing data of a study of read filtering for tumor transcriptome and immune sequencing (dated by TCRdb to 2020 to 2022). At the level of the whole study: The cohort was composed of about 16 male and approximately 15 female patients, with a mean age of approximately 62 years and an age range of roughly 47 to 90. One of the main goals was to work out a read-filtering strategy for immune repertoire data, in particular whether clonotypes backed by only a single read should be removed. Whole-transcriptome libraries were prepared with the TruSeq RNA Access Library Prep Kit after DNase treatment. Per sample, about 4.05 to 11 million TCR-region mapped reads were obtained with IR-seq, compared with only about 80 to 1,400 with RNA-seq. By revised international staging, eight or nine patients were R-ISS I, about 15 were R-ISS II and roughly 7 were R-ISS III. Using the same bone marrow samples, the study ran both targeted immune repertoire sequencing and bulk whole-transcriptome sequencing and then compared the TCR repertoires from each method. General conclusions and limits of the study: The sorted CD138-negative fraction was a mixed bone marrow immune population, not purified T cells. The correlation between IR-seq and RNA-seq shared clonotype proportions rose when single-read clonotypes were removed. In IR-seq, single-read clonotypes were approximately 81% of clonotypes but approximately 4% of total reads; in RNA-seq they were roughly 77% of clonotypes and less than 45% of reads. Clonotypes were captured by IR-seq at much higher depth and more reliably than by RNA-seq, and smaller IR-seq throughput was sufficient for identification of most shared clonotypes.

Starting from roughly 0.4 ug RNA, TCR libraries were constructed with the Immunoverse kit using molecular barcoded adaptors that cover the alpha/delta and beta/gamma chains. The same RNA used for transcriptome sequencing was used for TCR library preparation. Sequencing of TCR libraries was carried out on an Illumina HiSeq 4000 with 2 x 150 cycles. As for the original processing: MiXCR aligned TCR reads to human V, D, J and C references and assembled the aligned reads into CDR3 clonotypes, with quality filtering and error correction included. The tcR package in R was used to analyze clonotype counts and gene usage diversity. For inspection of raw mapping reads, RNA-seq reads were mapped by STAR aligner version 2.5.3a onto GRCh37 of the human genome. To test the effect of sequencing depth on detected clonotypes, IR-seq fastq files were randomly downsampled using Seqtk 1.3. Clones were called with MiXCR by TCRdb after fastp trimmed the public reads at Q25, and only in-frame beta chains were retained. Records with the same CDR3 protein are collapsed into one entry carrying the most frequent genes and DNA. None of the V and J calls come from the authors' own analysis; TCRdb made them. The sample contains 94,000 or so distinct CDR3 sequences, 9% to 15% of them found a single time. 14% to 15% of the sample goes to the ten largest clones.

Bone marrow was sampled from every patient at the time of active disease. Ficoll-Hypaque density gradient centrifugation was used to isolate the bone marrow mononuclear cells. To remove myeloma plasma cells, the cells were labeled with CD138 magnetic microbeads on a MACS separator, and CD138-negative cells were then collected by negative selection. Flow cytometry with CD138 antibodies on an Attune NxT was used to check how pure the isolated cells were. Total RNA was extracted using TRIzol reagent and was quantified on a NanoDrop spectrophotometer. Paired RNA-seq and IR-seq were performed on the CD138-negative bone marrow sample of each patient. This clonotype came up a few times. Its antigen target is currently unknown. The germline gene is not matched at one end of the junction; a read error may be the cause. The CDR3 covers 17 residues, taking in both the cysteine and the phenylalanine. CDR3 DNA is the only sequence kept; it has 51 bases, read in frame from the first base. For CDR1 and CDR2, the germline V gene (reference sequence) lists MNHNY and SVGAGI.

The chain was built from TRBV6-6 and TRBJ2-5; 8 central bases correspond to TRBD1. This TCR was sampled from a donor over 35 with multiple myeloma. The material sequenced was a population of CD138-negative cells sorted from bone marrow. According to the study, the label for this sample's cell subset or site signals: bone marrow mononuclear cells depleted of CD138+ plasma/myeloma cells by negative magnetic selection. The bases read TGTGCCTGCAGCCGCGGACAGGGCGAAGGGGCCAAAGAGACCCAGTACTTC. Protein translation: CACSRGQGEGAKETQYF.